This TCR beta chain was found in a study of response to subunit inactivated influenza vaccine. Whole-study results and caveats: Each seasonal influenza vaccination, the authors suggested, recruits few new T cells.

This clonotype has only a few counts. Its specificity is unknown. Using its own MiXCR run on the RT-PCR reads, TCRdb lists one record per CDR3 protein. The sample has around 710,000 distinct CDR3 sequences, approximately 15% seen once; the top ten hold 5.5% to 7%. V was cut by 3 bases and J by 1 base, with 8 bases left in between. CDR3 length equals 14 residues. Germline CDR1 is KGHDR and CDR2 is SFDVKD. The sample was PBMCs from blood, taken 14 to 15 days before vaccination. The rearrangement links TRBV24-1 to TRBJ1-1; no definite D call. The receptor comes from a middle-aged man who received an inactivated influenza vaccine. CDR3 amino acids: CATSDGPANTEAFF. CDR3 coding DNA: TGTGCCACCAGTGATGGCCCAGCGAACACTGAAGCTTTCTTT.